This T cell receptor (beta chain) came from a study of blood T cells in healthy people across ages. This clonotype was detected a few times. Antigen unknown. Each sample used at least 6.5 million PBMCs. Findings of the study overall: In older individuals, TCR beta diversity per million T cells was lower, falling roughly linearly with age.

Germline V gene sequence: CDR1 LGHNA, CDR2 YSLEER. The CDR3 has 17 amino acids. J was trimmed by 6 bases and V by 0 bases; bases with no gene match: 11. A J-beta primer mix and a sample-barcoded 5' primer were used in a second PCR of about 7 to 12 cycles. TCRdb called the 5' RACE reads again in MiXCR, with one record for every CDR3 protein. The sample lists just under 550,000 distinct CDR3 sequences; nearly 25% were seen once. The sample also formed part of further work on T cells of mothers and their children. That source reports: Healthy Caucasian mothers, a few in number, and their six children were the donors.

The sequencing sample was made of blood. The chain employs TRBV4-3 and TRBJ2-5; TRBD2 aligns across 9 bases. The clonotype originates from a boy between 10 and 17 years old in good health. The CDR3 reads CASSQDASGTSWQTQYF. The DNA for the CDR3 is TGCGCCAGCAGCCAAGACGCGTCGGGGACTAGCTGGCAGACCCAGTACTTC.